This TCR beta chain was profiled in a study of blood T cell repertoires in COVID-19. The repertoire was sequenced with immunoSEQ multiplex PCR; TCRdb's copy has only in-frame clones and lacks some. The sample has some 240,000 clones, 88% seen once. Trimming removed 5 bases at V and 6 bases at J, with 7 bases between. The germline gives CDR1 SQVTM, CDR2 ANQGSEA. This CDR3 contains 10 residues. Sequenced sample: PBMCs or T cells enriched from blood (not recorded which). The receptor comes from a middle-aged woman who had been exposed to COVID-19. The chain recombines TRBV29-1 with TRBJ1-1; D is uncertain. The CDR3 nucleotides are TGCAGCGTTAGACATTCTGAAGCTTTCTTT. Translating gives CSVRHSEAFF.